A single TCR beta chain is shown here with its context. Its matching antigen is unknown. A library of TCRbeta sequences, prepared with unique molecular identifiers, was generated. TCRdb reprocessed the PCR reads via MiXCR and lists one record per CDR3 protein. The sample has approximately 630,000 distinct CDR3 sequences, approximately 14% seen once; the top ten hold 0.79%. This CDR3 is built from 14 residues. The germline V gene encodes CDR1 SGHDT and CDR2 YYEEEE. Trimming cost V 1 base and J 2 bases; bases outside gene matches: 2. These data originate in a study of T-cell reconstitution after alpha-beta-depleted transplantation in children. Notes on the study in general: Newly generated T cells supplied most T-cell counts and diversity one year post-transplant. Reportedly, roughly two months post-transplant, alpha-beta T cells arose from several hundred expanded graft clones. Some patients' high day-60 TCRbeta diversity was attributed to recipient cells surviving conditioning.

The sample consisted of PBMCs, taken before TCRalphabeta/CD19-depleted stem cell transplant. The sequence derives from a girl aged 2 to 10 with congenital amegakaryocytic thrombocytopenia, due to receive a stem cell transplant. The rearrangement joins TRBV5-6 to TRBJ2-7; 8 nucleotides line up with TRBD2. CDR3 amino acids: CASSLKTSAYEQYF. The CDR3 DNA reads as TGTGCCAGCAGCTTGAAGACTAGCGCCTACGAGCAGTACTTC.